The rows below give T cell receptor beta chains drawn from one sample of a study of shared clonotypes between healthy human individuals. Clones were sequenced by immunoSEQ multiplex PCR, and TCRdb holds only the in-frame ones, with some missing. The sample includes 1.6 million or so clones, approximately 96% of them seen just once. Sequenced material: naive CD4+ T cells sorted from blood. The receptor set was obtained from a man aged 25-45 years in good health. Both conserved end residues are part of each CDR3. The D gene is left open where the match is weak. The size entry is marked missing in some rows and otherwise reads once, few, many or a size class.

size: -; J: TRBJ1-4; D: -; V: TRBV5-6; CDR3: CASSLVAGREEKLFF; DNA: TGTGCCAGCAGCCTCGTGGCAGGGAGGGAAGAAAAACTGTTTTTT
size: -; J: TRBJ1-5; D: TRBD1; V: TRBV9; CDR3: CASSGQGAGQPQHF; DNA: TGTGCCAGCAGTGGACAGGGGGCAGGTCAGCCCCAGCATTTT
size: -; J: TRBJ1-2; D: -; V: TRBV28; CDR3: CASSRLPSGYTF; DNA: TGTGCCAGCAGTCGTTTGCCCTCGGGCTACACCTTC
size: -; J: TRBJ1-2; D: TRBD1; V: TRBV29-1; CDR3: CSVEYRGQGFYGYTF; DNA: TGCAGCGTTGAATATCGGGGACAGGGGTTTTATGGCTACACCTTC
size: few; J: TRBJ2-2; D: -; V: TRBV7-3; CDR3: CASSSPSGELFF; DNA: TGTGCCAGCAGCTCCCCGTCCGGGGAGCTGTTTTTT
size: -; J: TRBJ2-3; D: -; V: TRBV5-5; CDR3: CASSLPGEDTQYF; DNA: TGTGCCAGCAGCTTGCCGGGAGAAGATACGCAGTATTTT
size: -; J: TRBJ1-1; D: TRBD1; V: TRBV5-5; CDR3: CASSSDRVGTEAFF; DNA: TGTGCCAGCAGCTCAGACAGGGTGGGCACTGAAGCTTTCTTT
size: once; J: TRBJ2-2; D: -; V: TRBV7-2; CDR3: CASVPPTGAFGELFF; DNA: TGTGCCAGCGTACCCCCAACGGGAGCCTTTGGGGAGCTGTTTTTT
size: once; J: TRBJ2-7; D: TRBD1; V: TRBV5-1; CDR3: CASSSTPGQGSYEQYF; DNA: TGCGCCAGCAGCTCCACGCCGGGACAGGGGTCCTACGAGCAGTACTTC
size: -; J: TRBJ2-1; D: TRBD2; V: TRBV7-3; CDR3: CASSPAGAANEQFF; DNA: TGTGCCAGCAGCCCAGCGGGAGCGGCCAATGAGCAGTTCTTC
size: -; J: TRBJ1-1; D: -; V: TRBV21-1; CDR3: CASSKCSSTEAFF; DNA: TGTGCCAGCAGCAAATGTTCTTCCACTGAAGCTTTCTTT
size: -; J: TRBJ2-7; D: -; V: TRBV18; CDR3: CASSKGYEQYF; DNA: TGTGCCAGCTCAAAGGGCTACGAGCAGTACTTC
size: -; J: TRBJ2-1; D: TRBD2; V: TRBV7-6; CDR3: CASSFLAVGPLQNEQFF; DNA: TGTGCCAGCAGCTTCCTAGCGGTAGGGCCCCTTCAAAATGAGCAGTTCTTC
size: -; J: TRBJ1-3; D: TRBD1; V: TRBV5-1; CDR3: CASSLAHGQGNTIYF; DNA: TGCGCCAGCAGCTTGGCCCACGGACAGGGCAACACCATATATTTT
size: -; J: TRBJ2-3; D: -; V: TRBV2; CDR3: CASRPGRPSTDTQYF; DNA: TGTGCCAGCAGACCGGGGAGGCCTAGCACAGATACGCAGTATTTT
size: -; J: TRBJ2-7; D: -; V: TRBV13; CDR3: CASGWGGESTYEQYF; DNA: TGTGCCAGCGGTTGGGGGGGCGAATCAACTTACGAGCAGTACTTC
size: -; J: TRBJ1-2; D: TRBD1; V: TRBV11-2; CDR3: CASSSFTGTGGGYTF; DNA: TGTGCCAGCAGCTCCTTTACCGGGACAGGGGGCGGCTACACCTTC
size: -; J: TRBJ1-2; D: -; V: TRBV6-1; CDR3: CASSQRNYGYTF; DNA: TGTGCCAGCAGTCAACGGAACTATGGCTACACCTTC
size: -; J: TRBJ1-1; D: TRBD1; V: TRBV5-4; CDR3: CASNPFTGTGASEAFF; DNA: TGTGCCAGCAACCCATTTACCGGGACAGGGGCGTCTGAAGCTTTCTTT
size: -; J: TRBJ2-1; D: TRBD2; V: TRBV5-4; CDR3: CASSGTSSRNEQFF; DNA: TGTGCCAGCAGCGGGACTAGCAGTCGGAATGAGCAGTTCTTC
size: -; J: TRBJ2-3; D: TRBD2; V: TRBV29-1; CDR3: CSAAGLAGVDTQYF; DNA: TGCAGCGCCGCCGGACTAGCGGGAGTGGATACGCAGTATTTT
size: -; J: TRBJ2-2; D: TRBD2; V: TRBV19; CDR3: CASSFPSGKNTGELFF; DNA: TGTGCCAGTAGTTTCCCTAGCGGGAAAAACACCGGGGAGCTGTTTTTT
size: few; J: TRBJ2-5; D: -; V: TRBV5-4; CDR3: CASSSRGGRLETQYF; DNA: TGTGCCAGCAGCTCCAGGGGAGGGCGACTAGAGACCCAGTACTTC
size: -; J: TRBJ2-3; D: -; V: TRBV5-1; CDR3: CASSLDSPRTDTQYF; DNA: TGCGCCAGCAGCTTGGACAGTCCACGCACAGATACGCAGTATTTT
size: -; J: TRBJ2-7; D: TRBD1; V: TRBV29-1; CDR3: CSIIPRTGGVDEQYF; DNA: TGCAGCATAATTCCGCGGACAGGGGGGGTCGACGAGCAGTACTTC
size: -; J: TRBJ2-2; D: -; V: TRBV25-1; CDR3: CASSEYRTEGTGELFF; DNA: TGTGCCAGCAGTGAATACAGGACGGAGGGCACCGGGGAGCTGTTTTTT
size: few; J: TRBJ1-1; D: -; V: TRBV27; CDR3: CASSPRGGEAFF; DNA: TGTGCCAGCAGTCCCAGGGGCGGTGAAGCTTTCTTT
size: -; J: TRBJ2-1; D: -; V: TRBV12-5; CDR3: CASASDRNFTYNEQFF; DNA: TGTGCTAGTGCCTCGGACAGAAACTTCACCTACAATGAGCAGTTCTTC
size: -; J: TRBJ2-3; D: TRBD2; V: TRBV4-1; CDR3: CASSQGPSGDVTDTQYF; DNA: TGCGCCAGCAGCCAAGGGCCTAGCGGGGATGTCACAGATACGCAGTATTTT
size: -; J: TRBJ1-1; D: -; V: TRBV10-2; CDR3: CASSETPRGTEAFF; DNA: TGCGCCAGCAGTGAGACACCCAGGGGAACTGAAGCTTTCTTT
size: -; J: TRBJ1-1; D: -; V: TRBV7-2; CDR3: CASNPTWVGTEAFF; DNA: TGTGCCAGCAACCCAACTTGGGTCGGAACTGAAGCTTTCTTT
size: once; J: TRBJ2-7; D: -; V: TRBV27; CDR3: CASSLYGEKQAEQYF; DNA: TGTGCCAGCAGTTTATATGGGGAAAAACAGGCCGAGCAGTACTTC
size: -; J: TRBJ2-3; D: TRBD2; V: TRBV9; CDR3: CASSVVGVAGMSTDTQYF; DNA: TGTGCCAGCAGCGTAGTTGGAGTAGCGGGAATGAGCACAGATACGCAGTATTTT
size: -; J: TRBJ2-1; D: -; V: TRBV28; CDR3: CASGQRYSYNEQFF; DNA: TGTGCCAGCGGGCAGCGCTATTCCTACAATGAGCAGTTCTTC
size: once; J: TRBJ1-1; D: -; V: TRBV11-3; CDR3: CASSLGAGLNTEAFF; DNA: TGTGCCAGCAGCTTAGGGGCGGGACTCAACACTGAAGCTTTCTTT
size: -; J: TRBJ2-2; D: TRBD2; V: TRBV10-1; CDR3: CASSESGLAGGPSIGELFF; DNA: TGCGCCAGCAGTGAGTCAGGACTAGCGGGAGGGCCGAGTATCGGGGAGCTGTTTTTT
size: -; J: TRBJ1-5; D: -; V: TRBV29-1; CDR3: CSVRTAWDQPQHF; DNA: TGCAGCGTGAGGACAGCGTGGGATCAGCCCCAGCATTTT
size: -; J: TRBJ1-1; D: -; V: TRBV6-6; CDR3: CASTERGEAFF; DNA: TGTGCCAGCACCGAACGGGGTGAAGCTTTCTTT
size: -; J: TRBJ1-6; D: -; V: TRBV5-1; CDR3: CASSPGGSYNSPLHF; DNA: TGCGCCAGCAGCCCGGGAGGGTCGTATAATTCACCCCTCCACTTT
size: -; J: TRBJ1-1; D: TRBD1; V: TRBV28; CDR3: CASSSFRTGGQWAEAFF; DNA: TGTGCCAGCAGTTCATTTCGGACAGGGGGCCAATGGGCTGAAGCTTTCTTT
size: -; J: TRBJ1-1; D: -; V: TRBV27; CDR3: CASKHHRVAEAFF; DNA: TGTGCCAGCAAACACCACAGGGTTGCTGAAGCTTTCTTT